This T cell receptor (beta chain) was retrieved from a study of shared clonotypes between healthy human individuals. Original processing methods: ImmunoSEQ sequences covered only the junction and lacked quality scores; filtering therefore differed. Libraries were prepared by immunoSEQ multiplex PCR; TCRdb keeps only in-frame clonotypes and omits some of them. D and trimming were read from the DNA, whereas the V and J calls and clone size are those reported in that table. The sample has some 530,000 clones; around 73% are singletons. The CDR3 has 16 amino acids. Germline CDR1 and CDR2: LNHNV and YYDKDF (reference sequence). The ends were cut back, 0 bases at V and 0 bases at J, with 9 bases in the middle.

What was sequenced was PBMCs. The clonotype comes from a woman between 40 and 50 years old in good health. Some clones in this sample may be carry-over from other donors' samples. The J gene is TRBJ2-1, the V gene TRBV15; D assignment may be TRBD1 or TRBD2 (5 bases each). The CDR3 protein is CATSRDKGSSYNEQFF. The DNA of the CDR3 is TGTGCCACCAGCAGAGATAAGGGGAGCTCCTACAATGAGCAGTTCTTC.